This TCR beta chain was identified during a study of PD-L1 blockade in urothelial cancer. This table comes from immunoSEQ multiplex PCR, and its TCRdb copy is limited to in-frame clones, with some not included. The sample carries under 120,000 clones, approximately 85% recorded once. This CDR3 is 15 amino acids long. V dropped 7 bases and J dropped 3; count of bases not matched to a gene: 10. Germline values: CDR1 MDHEN, CDR2 SYDVKM. This sequence was found in a man aged 50-60 years with urothelial cancer. The genes are TRBV28 and TRBJ2-7; the match to TRBD1 covers 9 bases. The sample in question was PBMCs, obtained around atezolizumab (anti-PD-L1) treatment. CDR3 in amino acids: CASTLPPGQGYEQYF. The CDR3 bases are TGTGCCAGCACCCTACCTCCGGGACAGGGCTACGAGCAGTACTTC.